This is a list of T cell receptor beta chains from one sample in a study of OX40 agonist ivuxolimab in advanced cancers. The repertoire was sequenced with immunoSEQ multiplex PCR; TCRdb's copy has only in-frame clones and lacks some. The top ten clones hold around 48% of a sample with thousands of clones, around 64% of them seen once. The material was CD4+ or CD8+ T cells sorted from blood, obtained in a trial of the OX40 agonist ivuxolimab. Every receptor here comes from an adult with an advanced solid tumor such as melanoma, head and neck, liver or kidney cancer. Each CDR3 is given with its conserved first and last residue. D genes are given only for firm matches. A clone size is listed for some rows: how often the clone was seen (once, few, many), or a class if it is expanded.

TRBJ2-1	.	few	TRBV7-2	CASSLSFSSSYNEQFF	TGTGCCAGCAGCTTATCCTTCAGTAGCTCCTACAATGAGCAGTTCTTC
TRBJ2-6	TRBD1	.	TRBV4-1	CASSQVSGGLSSGANVLTF	TGCGCCAGCAGCCAGGTGTCAGGGGGCCTGAGCTCTGGGGCCAACGTCCTGACTTTC
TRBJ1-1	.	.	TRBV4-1	CASSPRGDTEAFF	TGCGCCAGCAGCCCGAGGGGGGACACTGAAGCTTTCTTT
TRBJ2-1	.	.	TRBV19	CASKRTDNEQFF	TGTGCCAGTAAGAGGACAGACAATGAGCAGTTCTTC
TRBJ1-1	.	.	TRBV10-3	CASASGEAFF	TGTGCCAGCGCGTCGGGTGAAGCTTTCTTT
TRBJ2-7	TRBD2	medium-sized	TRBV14	CASSQDSRLADYYEQYF	TGTGCCAGCAGCCAAGATAGTAGACTAGCGGACTACTACGAGCAGTACTTC
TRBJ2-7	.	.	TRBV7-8	CASSLQGGAYEQYF	TGTGCCAGCAGCTTGCAGGGGGGGGCCTACGAGCAGTACTTC
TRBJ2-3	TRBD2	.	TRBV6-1	CASSELAGGPDTQYF	TGTGCCAGCAGTGAACTAGCGGGGGGCCCAGATACGCAGTATTTT
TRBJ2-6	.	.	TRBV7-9	CASSLTTGANVLTF	TGTGCCAGCAGCTTGACTACTGGGGCCAACGTCCTGACTTTC
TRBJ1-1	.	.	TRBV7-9	CASSLAEGGTEAFF	TGTGCCAGCAGCTTAGCGGAAGGTGGCACTGAAGCTTTCTTT
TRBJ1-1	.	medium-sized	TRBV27	CASGTDGYTEAFF	TGTGCCAGCGGGACGGACGGATACACTGAAGCTTTCTTT
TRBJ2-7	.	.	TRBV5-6	CASSLSGPGIYEQYF	TGTGCCAGCAGCTTATCCGGACCGGGGATCTACGAGCAGTACTTC
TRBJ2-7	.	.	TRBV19	CASSPGAGYEQYF	TGTGCCAGTTCCCCAGGGGCAGGCTACGAGCAGTACTTC
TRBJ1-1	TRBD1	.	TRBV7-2	CASSFRGRANTEAFF	TGTGCCAGCAGCTTCAGGGGGCGGGCGAACACTGAAGCTTTCTTT
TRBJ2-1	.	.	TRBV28	CASSFGVGGIDEQFF	TGTGCCAGCAGTTTCGGGGTTGGGGGTATCGATGAGCAGTTCTTC
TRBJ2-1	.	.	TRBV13	CASSASGEGYNEQFF	TGTGCCAGCAGCGCCTCAGGGGAGGGGTACAATGAGCAGTTCTTC
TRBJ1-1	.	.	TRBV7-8	CASSLIGGGGTEAFF	TGTGCCAGCAGCTTAATTGGCGGCGGGGGCACTGAAGCTTTCTTT
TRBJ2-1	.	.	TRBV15	CATSREGEGYNEQFF	TGTGCCACCAGCAGAGAGGGGGAAGGGTACAATGAGCAGTTCTTC
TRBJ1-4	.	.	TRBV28	CASSLAAGVLEKLFF	TGTGCCAGCAGTTTGGCGGCAGGGGTGTTAGAAAAACTGTTTTTT
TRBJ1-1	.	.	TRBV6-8	CASASGEAFF	TGTGCCAGCGCGTCGGGTGAAGCTTTCTTT
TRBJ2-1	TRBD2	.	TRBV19	CASSLSGNYNEQFF	TGTGCCAGTAGTCTTAGCGGGAACTACAATGAGCAGTTCTTC
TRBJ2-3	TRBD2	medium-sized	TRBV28	CASSLTTSMSDTQYF	TGTGCCAGCAGTCTTACGACTAGCATGTCTGATACGCAGTATTTT
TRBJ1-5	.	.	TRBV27	CASTPSVRNQPQHF	TGTGCCAGCACCCCCTCGGTCCGGAATCAGCCCCAGCATTTT
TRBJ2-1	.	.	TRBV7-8	CASSLGRVGNEQFF	TGTGCCAGCAGCTTAGGCAGGGTGGGCAATGAGCAGTTCTTC
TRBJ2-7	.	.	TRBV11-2	CASSLVVGPRGEQYF	TGTGCCAGCAGCTTAGTGGTGGGACCCCGGGGGGAGCAGTACTTC
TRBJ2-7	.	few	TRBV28	CASSLSRDYEQYF	TGTGCCAGCAGTTTATCCAGGGACTACGAGCAGTACTTC
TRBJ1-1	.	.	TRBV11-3	CASSYNLGEAFF	TGTGCCAGCAGCTATAACCTCGGTGAAGCTTTCTTT
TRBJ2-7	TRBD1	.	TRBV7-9	CASSSLIGTGRSEQYF	TGTGCCAGCAGCTCACTGATCGGGACAGGGAGATCCGAGCAGTACTTC
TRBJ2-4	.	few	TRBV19	CASWDGKNIQYF	TGTGCCAGTTGGGACGGGAAAAACATTCAGTACTTC
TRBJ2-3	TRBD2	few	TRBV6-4	CASSASSGTTDTQYF	TGTGCCAGCAGTGCGTCTAGCGGGACCACAGATACGCAGTATTTT
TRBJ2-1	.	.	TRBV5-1	CASSLPTGTSYNEQFF	TGCGCCAGCAGCTTACCCACCGGGACTTCCTACAATGAGCAGTTCTTC
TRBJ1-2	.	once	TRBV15	CATSREDGGGYTF	TGTGCCACCAGCAGAGAAGACGGCGGAGGCTACACCTTC
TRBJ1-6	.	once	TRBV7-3	CASSLNGYYNSPLHF	TGTGCCAGCAGCTTAAACGGATACTATAATTCACCCCTCCACTTT
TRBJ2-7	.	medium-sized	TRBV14	CASSQRGRFSYEQYF	TGTGCCAGCAGCCAAAGGGGCAGGTTTTCCTACGAGCAGTACTTC
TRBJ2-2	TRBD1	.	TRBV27	CASSPGQRTGELFF	TGTGCCAGCAGCCCGGGACAGCGCACCGGGGAGCTGTTTTTT
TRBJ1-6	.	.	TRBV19	CASSIDGSPLHF	TGTGCCAGTAGTATAGACGGTTCACCCCTCCACTTT
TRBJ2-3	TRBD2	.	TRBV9	CASSPGGNTDTQYF	TGTGCCAGCAGCCCCGGGGGGAACACAGATACGCAGTATTTT
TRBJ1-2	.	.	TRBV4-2	CASSLARAANYGYTF	TGTGCCAGCAGCTTGGCCAGGGCTGCTAACTATGGCTACACCTTC
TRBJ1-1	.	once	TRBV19	CASSLPGRPGEAFF	TGTGCCAGTAGTCTTCCGGGCCGTCCCGGGGAAGCTTTCTTT
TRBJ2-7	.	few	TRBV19	CASSIAGAYEQYF	TGTGCCAGTAGTATAGCGGGAGCCTACGAGCAGTACTTC
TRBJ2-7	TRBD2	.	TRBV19	CASSPSGYEQYF	TGTGCCAGTAGCCCTAGCGGCTACGAGCAGTACTTC
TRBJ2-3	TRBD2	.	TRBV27	CASRTPQGGRGDTQYF	TGTGCCAGCAGAACGCCGCAGGGCGGGAGAGGAGATACGCAGTATTTT
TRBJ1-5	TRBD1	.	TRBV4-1	CASSQDWDRGYNQPQHF	TGCGCCAGCAGCCAAGACTGGGACAGGGGATACAATCAGCCCCAGCATTTT
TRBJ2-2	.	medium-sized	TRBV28	CASSLVAENTGELFF	TGTGCCAGCAGTTTAGTAGCGGAGAACACCGGGGAGCTGTTTTTT
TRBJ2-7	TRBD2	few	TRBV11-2	CASSFTSGRYEQYF	TGTGCCAGCAGCTTTACTAGCGGGCGATACGAGCAGTACTTC
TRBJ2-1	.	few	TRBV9	CASSGGDGGLSPYNEQFF	TGTGCCAGCAGCGGAGGGGATGGGGGACTCTCGCCATACAATGAGCAGTTCTTC
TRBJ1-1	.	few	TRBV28	CASGRKRTEAFF	TGTGCCAGCGGTCGGAAAAGAACTGAAGCTTTCTTT
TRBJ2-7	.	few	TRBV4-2	CASSQGSSGEQYF	TGTGCCAGCAGCCAGGGGTCTTCGGGCGAGCAGTACTTC
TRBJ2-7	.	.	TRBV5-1	CASSSGVSYEQYF	TGCGCCAGCAGCTCAGGTGTCTCCTACGAGCAGTACTTC
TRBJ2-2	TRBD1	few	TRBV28	CASNKDRGLVWVF	TGTGCCAGCAACAAGGACAGGGGTCTTGTTTGGGTTTTT
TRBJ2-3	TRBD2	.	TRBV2	CASSELAASTDTQYF	TGTGCCAGCAGTGAACTAGCGGCCAGCACAGATACGCAGTATTTT
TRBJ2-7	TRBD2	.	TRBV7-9	CASSHLTSGRPSREQYF	TGTGCCAGCAGCCACCTCACTAGCGGCCGCCCGTCCCGCGAGCAGTACTTC
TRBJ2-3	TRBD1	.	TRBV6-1	CASSAGTGHTDTQYF	TGTGCCAGCAGCGCCGGGACAGGGCACACAGATACGCAGTATTTT
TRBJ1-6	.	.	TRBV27	CASKGVIETNSPLHF	TGTGCCAGCAAAGGGGTGATAGAAACGAATTCACCCCTCCACTTT
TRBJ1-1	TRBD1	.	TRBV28	CASSLGQGWTEAFF	TGTGCCAGCAGTTTAGGACAGGGCTGGACTGAAGCTTTCTTT
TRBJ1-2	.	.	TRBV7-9	CASRSTSVSAYGYTF	TGTGCCAGCAGGTCGACATCAGTCAGTGCGTATGGCTACACCTTC
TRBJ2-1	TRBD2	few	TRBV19	CASERIAGADEQFF	TGTGCCAGTGAAAGGATAGCGGGAGCGGATGAGCAGTTCTTC
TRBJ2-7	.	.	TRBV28	CASSLRQGGIYEQYF	TGTGCCAGCAGTTTAAGGCAGGGGGGAATCTACGAGCAGTACTTC
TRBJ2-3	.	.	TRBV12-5	CASGWGGQAPDTQYF	TGTGCTAGTGGTTGGGGGGGACAGGCCCCAGATACGCAGTATTTT
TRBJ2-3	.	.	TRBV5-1	CASSWGLREDTQYF	TGCGCCAGCAGCTGGGGACTTAGGGAGGATACGCAGTATTTT